Below are 24 T cell receptor beta chains sequenced from a single sample in a study of cytomegalovirus exposure and HLA in healthy donors. The PCR contained 60 Vbeta and 13 Jbeta primers. This table comes from immunoSEQ multiplex PCR, and its TCRdb copy is limited to in-frame clones, with some not included. The repertoire consists of approximately 100,000 clones, with 74% occurring once and the leading ten covering approximately 2.2%. Sequenced input: PBMCs. The receptor set was obtained from a human donor in good health.

The chain couples TRBV6-1 to TRBJ1-6; 7 bases match TRBD1. V trimming: 5 bases; J trimming: 10 bases; junction bases outside the gene matches: 8. In germline, CDR1 is MNHNS, CDR2 SASEGT. There are 14 residues in the CDR3. This CDR3 is CASSFTGAESPLHF. The DNA for the CDR3 is TGTGCCAGCAGTTTCACAGGGGCGGAATCACCCCTCCACTTT.

This chain connects TRBV5-1 to TRBJ1-4; maybe TRBD1 (5 bases). The V and J ends lost 4 bases and 4 bases respectively, with 11 bases between them. The germline gives CDR1 SGHRS, CDR2 YFSETQ. CDR3 size: 14 residues. DNA of the CDR3: TGCGCCAGCAGCCCGGGGGGGGTTAATGAAAAACTGTTTTTT. This encodes CASSPGGVNEKLFF.

The chain links TRBV27 to TRBJ2-5, with 7 bases aligning to TRBD1. Losses at the gene ends were 0 bases for V and 3 bases for J; bases not matched to a gene: 1. Germline CDR1 reads MNHEY; CDR2 reads SMNVEV (reference sequence). This CDR3 spans 14 amino acids. Here the CDR3 DNA reads TGTGCCAGCAGTTTATCTGGGACAGAAGAGACCCAGTACTTC. This encodes CASSLSGTEETQYF.

The CDR3 here is CAWSPGQAEGQYF. The DNA for the CDR3 is TGTGCCTGGAGTCCCGGACAGGCTGAAGGGCAGTACTTC. This chain links TRBV30 with TRBJ2-7; 7 bases line up with TRBD1. Looked up from germline, CDR1 is GTSNPN and CDR2 is SVGIG (reference sequence). The CDR3 is 13 residues long. The V gene end was trimmed by 2 bases and the J gene end by 9 bases; junction bases not matched to a gene: 10.

This clone was detected once. This chain connects TRBV28 to TRBJ2-1, with 9 bases that match TRBD2. CDR1 is MDHEN, CDR2 SYDVKM, per germline. Unmatched junction bases numbered 9, after V lost 4 bases and J lost 8 bases. The CDR3 consists of 15 residues. CDR3 in DNA: TGTGCCAGCAGTTCCCGGGAAGCGGGGGGTGATGAGCAGTTCTTC. Amino acids: CASSSREAGGDEQFF.

This sequence joins TRBV29-1 and TRBJ2-1; 8 nucleotides line up with TRBD1. In germline, CDR1 is SQVTM, CDR2 ANQGSEA. V was pared by 7 bases and J by 6 bases, with 5 bases of the junction left unmatched. The CDR3 is made up of 12 amino acids. The DNA for the CDR3 is TGCAGCGGCAGGGGGCAGGCCAATGAGCAGTTCTTC. Its translation is CSGRGQANEQFF.

V is TRBV6-5 and J is TRBJ1-2, with 7 bases lining up with TRBD1. Germline CDR1 is MNHEY and CDR2 is SVGAGI. CDR3 length equals 14 residues. J was trimmed by 4 bases and V by 6 bases; bases with no gene match: 8. DNA for the CDR3: TGTGCCAGCAGGTCGACGACAGGGACCTATGGCTACACCTTC. It specifies CASRSTTGTYGYTF.

J is TRBJ1-3 and V is TRBV7-2; TRBD1 agrees at 8 bases. Per germline, CDR1 SGHTA and CDR2 FQGNSA. V lost 2 bases and J lost 3; bases outside the gene matches: 6. The CDR3 runs to 16 residues. The CDR3 DNA follows: TGTGCCAGCAGCTTATCCACTACAGGGGGTGGAAACACCATATATTTT. Translating it yields CASSLSTTGGGNTIYF.

This chain joins TRBV27 and TRBJ2-3; the match to TRBD1 covers 9 bases. CDR1 is MNHEY and CDR2 is SMNVEV in the germline V gene (reference sequence). The CDR3 sequence is 16 residues long. V lost 6 bases, J lost 1 base, and 8 bases stayed unmatched. CDR3 loop: CASSAYRGQGTDTQYF. The CDR3 DNA reads as TGTGCCAGCAGCGCCTACAGGGGGCAAGGCACAGATACGCAGTATTTT.

The chain carries TRBV10-3 and TRBJ1-2; D gene ambiguous. The CDR3 has 12 amino acids. The germline V gene has CDR1 ENHRY and CDR2 SYGVKD. Trimming stripped 4 bases from V and 6 bases from J, with 9 bases between. The CDR3 reads CAISAAMDGYTF. CDR3 bases: TGTGCCATCAGTGCCGCGATGGATGGCTACACCTTC.

V is TRBV4-2 and J is TRBJ2-2; TRBD1 is a possible D gene (6 bases). CDR3 size: 15 residues. Trimming took 0 bases from V and 5 from J, leaving 10 bases between them. Germline CDR1 is LGHNA and CDR2 is YNFKEQ. The CDR3 protein is CASSQDIRGTGELFF. The CDR3 coding sequence is TGTGCCAGCAGCCAAGATATCAGGGGAACCGGGGAGCTGTTTTTT.

V is TRBV10-3 and J is TRBJ2-2; possible D gene TRBD1, 5 bases. The CDR3 has 17 residues. The germline V gene has CDR1 ENHRY and CDR2 SYGVKD. V dropped 2 bases and J dropped 0 bases, with 13 bases sitting between them. The DNA for the CDR3 is TGTGCCATCAGTGAGGGAAGCACAGGTCCGAACACCGGGGAGCTGTTTTTT. Its translation is CAISEGSTGPNTGELFF.

The chain combines TRBV4-1 with TRBJ1-2, with TRBD1 matching 12 bases. The CDR3 is 16 residues long. CDR1 MGHRA and CDR2 YSYEKL come from the germline V gene. Trimming at V came to 1 base and at J to 5 bases, leaving 5 bases not matched to a gene. The CDR3 loop is CASSQVGQGAGYGYTF. DNA of the CDR3: TGCGCCAGCAGCCAAGTGGGACAGGGGGCAGGGTATGGCTACACCTTC.

The genes are TRBV19 and TRBJ2-3, with 9 bases fitting TRBD1. The trim removed 5 bases at V and 1 base at J, leaving 13 bases unmatched. CDR1 is LNHDA, CDR2 SQIVND, per germline (reference sequence). The length of the CDR3 is 18 residues. For the CDR3, the DNA is TGTGCCAGTAGTGGTCGTCCCGGGACAGGGATCGGCACAGATACGCAGTATTTT. This gives the protein CASSGRPGTGIGTDTQYF.

This clone was picked up one time. This chain connects TRBV12-2 to TRBJ2-7; TRBD1 is the table's D call and was not checked against the DNA. TRBV12-2 is annotated as a pseudogene. The CDR3 extends over 15 amino acids. The CDR3 loop reads CASRLSTTGCPEQYF. CDR3 DNA sequence: TGTGCAAGTCGCTTATCAACAACAGGCTGCCCCGAGCAGTACTTC.

This clone was seen only a few times. The V and J genes are TRBV10-2 and TRBJ2-7; tentatively, D is TRBD1 (6 bases). Trimming left V 2 bases short and J 6 bases short, with 17 bases between. In germline, CDR1 is WSHSY, CDR2 SAAADI. This CDR3 is 15 amino acids long. CDR3 amino acids: CASSEMVRGGSEQYF. CDR3 bases: TGCGCCAGCAGTGAGATGGTTCGAGGGGGAAGCGAGCAGTACTTC.

This clone came up a few times. This chain links TRBV9 with TRBJ2-6, with 7 bases identical to TRBD1. J lost 0 bases, V lost 3 bases, and 9 bases had no gene match. Germline V gene lookup returns CDR1 SGDLS and CDR2 YYNGEE. This CDR3 is 18 amino acids long. CDR3 region: CASSDGTEGFSGANVLTF. As DNA, the CDR3 is TGTGCCAGCAGCGATGGGACAGAGGGATTCTCTGGGGCCAACGTCCTGACTTTC.

V and J are TRBV14 and TRBJ1-6; no clear D. The CDR3 length is 13 residues. The germline V gene has CDR1 SGHDN and CDR2 FVKESK. With 4 bases removed from V and 6 bases from J, the gap between germline ends came to 7 bases. The CDR3 loop is CASSLTVNSPLHF. The CDR3, as DNA: TGTGCCAGCAGCCTAACGGTTAATTCACCCCTCCACTTT.

The chain has TRBV11-2 and TRBJ2-5; TRBD2 matches at 9 bases. The V gene's germline CDR1 is SGHAT and CDR2 FQNNGV. V was clipped by 2 bases and J by 5 bases; unmatched bases: 9. The CDR3 totals 16 residues. DNA for the CDR3: TGTGCCAGCAGCTTATCCCGCGCGGGGGGGCCGGAGACCCAGTACTTC. Protein: CASSLSRAGGPETQYF.

The chain is built from TRBV10-3 and TRBJ2-7; TRBD2 matches at 13 bases. Germline V gene sequence: CDR1 ENHRY, CDR2 SYGVKD. The CDR3 is 16 amino acids. The J segment lost 2 bases and the V segment lost 3 bases, leaving 4 bases of the junction unmatched. The CDR3 reads CAISDPGLAGAYEQYF. In DNA form, the CDR3 reads TGTGCCATCAGTGACCCAGGACTAGCGGGAGCCTACGAGCAGTACTTC.

This clone was recorded a few times. The genes are TRBV29-1 and TRBJ2-5, with D hard to call. The CDR3 contains 12 residues. V dropped 3 bases and J dropped 1 base, with 6 bases sitting between them. The germline CDR1 and CDR2 sequences are SQVTM and ANQGSEA. The CDR3 bases are TGCAGCGTTGATCAATCCCAAGAGACCCAGTACTTC. As protein: CSVDQSQETQYF.

The genes are TRBV28 and TRBJ2-6; weak D call: TRBD1 (6 bases). The CDR3 has 16 residues. Germline CDR1 reads MDHEN; CDR2 reads SYDVKM. V lost 8 bases, J lost 0 bases, and 14 bases lay in between. The DNA for the CDR3 is TGTGCCAGCGAAAGCAGGGGACACTCTGGGGCCAACGTCCTGACTTTC. Encoded protein: CASESRGHSGANVLTF.

This clone showed up just a few times. The chain recombines TRBV11-1 with TRBJ2-5; no firm D call. The CDR3 has 11 residues. Trimming took off 1 base at V and 11 bases at J, with 8 bases between the two ends. Germline lookup yields CDR1 SGHAT and CDR2 FQDESV (reference sequence). CDR3 nucleotide sequence: TGTGCCAGCAGCTTAGGACTGGCGCAGTACTTC. Its translation is CASSLGLAQYF. The whole variable domain, filled in from reference TRBV11-1 and TRBJ2-5, reads EAEVAQSPRYKITEKSQAVAFWCDPISGHATLYWYRQILGQGPELLVQFQDESVVDDSQLPKDRFSAERLKGVDSTLKIQPAELGDSAMYLCASSLGLAQYFGPGTRLLVL.

This clone has just a few counts. The V call is TRBV28, the J call TRBJ2-5; TRBD2 might be the D (6 bases). The CDR3 spans 15 residues. V gave up 2 bases and J gave up 0 bases, with 10 bases separating them. Germline CDR1 reads MDHEN; CDR2 reads SYDVKM. The CDR3 region is CASSLVGGDQETQYF. The CDR3 DNA is TGTGCCAGCAGTTTAGTCGGCGGGGACCAAGAGACCCAGTACTTC.